This TCR beta chain was sequenced for a study of T cells after yellow fever vaccination. TCRdb re-analysed the 5' RACE reads in MiXCR, keeping a single row per CDR3 protein. Here the sample spans fewer than 450,000 distinct CDR3 sequences, roughly 8% being singletons. This clonotype showed up many times. Deletions cut 3 bases from V and 9 bases from J, with 6 bases between. This CDR3 spans 12 amino acids. This sample comprised PBMCs, obtained about 49 days after the first yellow fever vaccination. The rearrangement joins TRBV12-3 or TRBV12-4 to TRBJ1-6; no clear D gene. This TCR came from a man aged 18 to 30 who received the YFV17D yellow fever vaccine. This CDR3 reads CASSFALSPLHF. The CDR3 DNA reads TGTGCCAGCAGTTTTGCACTTTCACCCCTCCACTTT.